A selection of T cell receptor beta chains follows, all from one sample in a study of vaccination effects on CD4 cells after COVID-19. For these TCRs, the target antigens are not known. Profiling relied on immunoSEQ multiplex PCR, and the TCRdb table lists in-frame clones only, not all of them. The profile shows over 80,000 clones, 77% of them singletons. Sequences were derived from CD4+ T cells from PBMCs cultured with HCoV-OC43 spike peptides, sampled after COVID-19 vaccination. The receptors shown here come from a human donor who received a COVID-19 vaccine. CDR3s include the opening cysteine and the closing phenylalanine or tryptophan.

j_call v_call cdr3_aa
TRBJ1-2 TRBV30 CAWSVKTDTYGYTF
TRBJ2-1 TRBV2 CASTRGSSYNEQFF
TRBJ1-5 TRBV6-2/TRBV6-3 CASSAGQGTYQPQHF
TRBJ1-5 TRBV28 CASSWTGVSQHF
TRBJ1-3 TRBV6-5 CASSYSRTAGNTIYF
TRBJ1-1 TRBV5-1 CASTPGAENTEAFF
TRBJ1-6 TRBV6-5 CASSYKGGDSPLHF
TRBJ1-1 TRBV6-5 CASSYRARNTEAFF
TRBJ2-5 TRBV6-4 CASSLDRASVTQYF
TRBJ1-3 TRBV3-1/TRBV3-2 CASSQEQGRNTIYF
TRBJ1-2 TRBV4-3 CASSQRTGAYGYTF
TRBJ1-1 TRBV5-1 CASSPTRPGYTEAFF
TRBJ1-5 TRBV10-3 CAIGTGGQPQHF
TRBJ2-2 TRBV7-9 CASSFGTSLSNTGELFF
TRBJ1-1 TRBV27 CASSSSDIYTEAFF
TRBJ1-1 TRBV10-2 CASKATGTEAFF
TRBJ2-1 TRBV18 CASSPTSGGSHNEQFF
TRBJ1-1 TRBV11-2 CASSLGTGGMNTEAFF
TRBJ1-3 TRBV19 CASSPSTRGSGNTIYF
TRBJ1-5 TRBV12-3/TRBV12-4 CASSLSGGQPQHF
TRBJ1-4 TRBV11-1 CASSDHTGAEEKLFF
TRBJ2-1 TRBV6-2/TRBV6-3 CASSYSGTRNNEQFF
TRBJ2-6 TRBV18 CASSPPVGTGEGNVLTF
TRBJ2-5 TRBV23-1 CASSRRGQGNETQYF
TRBJ1-2 TRBV7-2 CASSPQNTYGYTF
TRBJ2-5 TRBV6-5 CASRPSAGAAQYF
TRBJ1-3 TRBV11-3 CASSLDATEGNTIYF
TRBJ2-3 TRBV6-5 CASSYSYSADTQYF
TRBJ1-1 TRBV18 CASSPDSLNTEAFF